The rows below give T cell receptor beta chains drawn from one sample of a study of T cells in Graves' hyperthyroidism and ophthalmopathy. TCRdb re-analysed the multiplex PCR reads in MiXCR, keeping a single row per CDR3 protein. Here the sample spans roughly 510,000 distinct CDR3 sequences, more than 20% being singletons. The sample taken for sequencing was blood. Receptor source: a man aged 18 to 29 with Graves' hyperthyroidism. CDR3s leave out the opening cysteine and the closing phenylalanine or tryptophan. Clone size is stated in some rows and not others, as once, few, many or a class when expanded.

size: many; V: TRBV7-9; CDR3: ASTLSWGLGEQY
size: .; V: TRBV25-1; CDR3: ASSKRLAGAETQY
size: many; V: TRBV12-5; CDR3: ASEIGLLGRNTGELF
size: .; V: TRBV7-9; CDR3: ASSLGGDRSEQY
size: many; V: TRBV2; CDR3: ASSDLWTGEETQY
size: many; V: TRBV5-4; CDR3: ASGRQGLYEQY
size: many; V: TRBV6-2/TRBV6-3; CDR3: ASSRFTSPSTNQPQH
size: many; V: TRBV12-3/TRBV12-4; CDR3: ASRMGSVGSEQY
size: .; V: TRBV27; CDR3: ASRRQGIHTDTQY
size: many; V: TRBV6-1; CDR3: ASRGSVTANTYEQY
size: many; V: TRBV20-1; CDR3: SARDDGLAGSTDTQY
size: many; V: TRBV5-1; CDR3: ASSLAGAGANVLT
size: .; V: TRBV6-2/TRBV6-3; CDR3: ASSYSEGLAGDDTQY
size: .; V: TRBV30; CDR3: AWSRRIQETQY
size: .; V: TRBV12-3/TRBV12-4; CDR3: ASSFGGGAGVTQY
size: few; V: TRBV13; CDR3: ASSWGLAGLERSGELF
size: many; V: TRBV10-2; CDR3: ASSGSGGYSNQPQH
size: many; V: TRBV6-1; CDR3: ASSEAGGAYGYT
size: many; V: TRBV6-2/TRBV6-3; CDR3: ASSYPTELDTEAF
size: .; V: TRBV12-3/TRBV12-4; CDR3: ASSYLVGTSGYGYT